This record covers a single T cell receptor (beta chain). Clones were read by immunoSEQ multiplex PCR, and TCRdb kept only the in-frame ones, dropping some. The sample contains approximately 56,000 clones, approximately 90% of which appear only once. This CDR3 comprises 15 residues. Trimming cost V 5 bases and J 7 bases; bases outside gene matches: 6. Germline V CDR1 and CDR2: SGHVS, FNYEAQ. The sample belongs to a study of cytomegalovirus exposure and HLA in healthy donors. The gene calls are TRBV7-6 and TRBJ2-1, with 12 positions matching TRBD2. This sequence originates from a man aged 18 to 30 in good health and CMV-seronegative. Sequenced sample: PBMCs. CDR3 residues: CASSRGLAGINEQFF. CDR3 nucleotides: TGTGCCAGCAGCCGCGGACTAGCGGGGATTAATGAGCAGTTCTTC. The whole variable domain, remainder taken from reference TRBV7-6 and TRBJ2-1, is GAGVSQSPRYKVTKRGQDVALRCDPISGHVSLYWYRQALGQGPEFLTYFNYEAQQDKSGLPNDRFSAERPEGSISTLTIQRTEQRDSAMYRCASSRGLAGINEQFFGPGTRLTVL.